Listed below are T cell receptor beta chains from one sample, sequenced in a study of blood T cells in healthy people across ages. TCRdb redid the calling of the 5' RACE reads with MiXCR, one entry per CDR3 protein. The data contain some 710,000 distinct CDR3 sequences, 35% to 60% of them singletons. Sequencing input: blood. The receptor source for this set is a man aged 80 or over in good health. Both conserved end residues are part of each CDR3. Each record gives: V gene, D gene, J gene, clone size, CDR3 DNA, CDR3 protein. The D gene is left open where the match is weak. Clone size appears in some rows only: once, few, many, or a class for an expanded clone.

TRBV6-5,NA,TRBJ2-7,NA,TGTGCCACACAGGGCCCTATCTCCTACGAGCAGTACTTC,CATQGPISYEQYF
TRBV7-9,TRBD1,TRBJ2-1,once,TGTGCCAGCAGGCCGGGACAGGGACCCAATGAGCAGTTCTTC,CASRPGQGPNEQFF
TRBV29-1,TRBD1,TRBJ2-7,many,TGCAGCGCGGGACAGGGAATTCTATCCGAGCAGTACTTC,CSAGQGILSEQYF
TRBV6-5,TRBD1,TRBJ1-1,NA,TGTGCCAGCAGTTACTCCCGGACAGGGGGGTTGACTGAAGCTTTCTTT,CASSYSRTGGLTEAFF
TRBV29-1,NA,TRBJ2-1,few,TGCAGCGTTGGTAGTGCGTCCGGGGATGAGCAGTTCTTC,CSVGSASGDEQFF
TRBV13,NA,TRBJ2-7,NA,TGTGCCAGCAGCTCCTTCCGACGGGGAAGATCGCTCTACGAGCAGTACTTC,CASSSFRRGRSLYEQYF
TRBV7-3,NA,TRBJ2-5,NA,TGTGCCAGCAGTTCCCAACCGAGCGGACAAGAGACCCAGTACTTC,CASSSQPSGQETQYF
TRBV29-1,TRBD2,TRBJ2-3,many,TGCAGCGTTGAAATAGCGGGAGGCACAGATACGCAGTATTTT,CSVEIAGGTDTQYF
TRBV29-1,NA,TRBJ2-5,few,TGCAGCGTTCAGGACGGAAGGTTGGAGACCCAGTACTTC,CSVQDGRLETQYF
TRBV7-3,TRBD1,TRBJ2-5,few,TGTGCCAGCAGCCAGACAGGGATTCAAGAGACCCAGTACTTC,CASSQTGIQETQYF
TRBV5-1,NA,TRBJ2-3,NA,TGCGCCAGCAGCTTGGTTGGCCGGGGCGGCTTAGGAGTCGCAGATACGCAGTATTTT,CASSLVGRGGLGVADTQYF
TRBV2,NA,TRBJ1-6,NA,TGTGCCAGCAGCCCCCCGGGAAATTCACCCCTCCACTTT,CASSPPGNSPLHF
TRBV2,NA,TRBJ2-2,NA,TGTGCCAGCAGCCTTACGAGAGGCACCGGGGAGCTGTTTTTT,CASSLTRGTGELFF
TRBV7-2,TRBD2,TRBJ2-7,many,TGTGCCAGCAGCTTAGCCAGCGGGAGGACTAATTACGAGCAGTACTTC,CASSLASGRTNYEQYF
TRBV6-5,NA,TRBJ2-5,NA,TGTGCCAGCAGAAGGTGGGGCGAGACCCAGTACTTC,CASRRWGETQYF
TRBV6-1,NA,TRBJ2-1,NA,TGTGCCAGCAGCCCAGTTCGGCGCGCCGCGGGGACCTATTCGGTCAATGAGCAGTTCTTC,CASSPVRRAAGTYSVNEQFF
TRBV12-3/TRBV12-4,NA,TRBJ1-1,NA,TGTGCCAGCAGTTTAGCGCCCCGTTTCGCTTTCTTT,CASSLAPRFAFF
TRBV5-1,TRBD2,TRBJ2-7,NA,TGCGCCAGCAGCTTGGCCGGAGGGAGGGCCGGTATCCGCGAGCAGTACTTC,CASSLAGGRAGIREQYF
TRBV2,TRBD1,TRBJ1-5,few,TGTGCCAGCAGTGGTTTTGGGACAGGGGTCAATCAGCCCCAGCATTTT,CASSGFGTGVNQPQHF
TRBV6-2/TRBV6-3,NA,TRBJ2-3,NA,TGTGCCAGCAGTTACATACAGGGTGTTGATACGCAGTATTTT,CASSYIQGVDTQYF
TRBV2,TRBD2,TRBJ2-5,NA,TGTGCCAGCAGTGAATCAGGACTAGCGGGAGGTGCCGAGACCCAGTACTTC,CASSESGLAGGAETQYF
TRBV4-2,NA,TRBJ2-7,few,TGTGCCAGCAGCCAAGATTATGGGGCTTTCTACGAGCAGTACTTC,CASSQDYGAFYEQYF
TRBV20-1,TRBD1,TRBJ1-1,NA,TGCAGTGCTAGCCCCCCCGGACAGGCAAGGGCTTTCTTT,CSASPPGQARAFF